This is a list of T cell receptor beta chains from one sample in a study of shared T cell receptors in the human thymus. Repertoires were generated with immunoSEQ multiplex PCR, while TCRdb's copy carries only in-frame clones and drops some. The sample carries almost 550,000 clones, approximately 78% recorded once. These data were also filed under a second study, of human thymus T cells.

Sequencing used thymocytes. All receptors come from a boy younger than two with a congenital heart defect. The CDR3 runs from the conserved cysteine through the conserved F or W. A D gene is named only where the DNA matches it firmly. A row's size may be missing; if present it is once, few, many or a size class.

TRBV10-2	TRBJ2-7	NA	TRBD2	CASRERGGDEQYF	TGCGCCAGCAGGGAGCGCGGGGGGGACGAGCAGTACTTC
TRBV15	TRBJ2-7	NA	TRBD2	CATSRAKREGLYEQYF	TGTGCCACCAGCAGAGCCAAGCGGGAGGGCCTCTACGAGCAGTACTTC
TRBV7-2	TRBJ2-1	NA	TRBD2	CASSLGSGLAGFNEQFF	TGTGCCAGCAGCTTAGGAAGCGGACTAGCGGGCTTCAATGAGCAGTTCTTC
TRBV12-2	TRBJ2-5	NA	NA	CASRPGLDMETQYF	TGTGCAAGTCGCCCCGGACTAGATATGGAGACCCAGTACTTC
TRBV4-3	TRBJ2-5	few	TRBD1	CASSQETGAGSETQYF	TGCGCCAGCAGCCAGGAGACAGGGGCAGGCAGCGAGACCCAGTACTTC
TRBV15	TRBJ2-7	NA	TRBD1	CATSTGQGGYEQYF	TGTGCCACCAGCACCGGACAGGGTGGGTACGAGCAGTACTTC
TRBV7-3	TRBJ2-2	NA	TRBD2	CASSLRSVAGGPGTGELFF	TGTGCCAGCAGCTTAAGGAGTGTAGCGGGAGGGCCGGGGACCGGGGAGCTGTTTTTT
TRBV28	TRBJ2-7	NA	NA	CASSSKTRGYEQYF	TGTGCCAGCAGCTCTAAAACCAGGGGCTACGAGCAGTACTTC
TRBV5-4	TRBJ1-3	few	NA	CASSLAPGRGYTIYF	TGTGCCAGCAGCTTGGCCCCAGGGAGGGGGTACACCATATATTTT
TRBV5-1	TRBJ2-3	NA	NA	CASSLDGVWRHTDTQYF	TGCGCCAGCAGCTTGGATGGCGTATGGCGACATACAGATACGCAGTATTTT
TRBV5-1	TRBJ1-5	NA	NA	CASSLDTGGNQPQHF	TGCGCCAGCAGCTTGGACACCGGGGGGAATCAGCCCCAGCATTTT
TRBV30	TRBJ2-2	NA	TRBD2	CAWTEIGGLAGGDPDTGELFF	TGTGCCTGGACCGAGATAGGGGGACTAGCGGGAGGAGACCCGGACACCGGGGAGCTGTTTTTT
TRBV2	TRBJ2-5	NA	TRBD1	CASSEAGTGSPETQYF	TGTGCCAGCAGTGAGGCCGGGACAGGGTCCCCAGAGACCCAGTACTTC
TRBV11-2	TRBJ2-1	NA	NA	CASSLDRRGNEQFF	TGTGCCAGCAGCTTAGATCGTAGGGGAAATGAGCAGTTCTTC
TRBV29-1	TRBJ2-7	NA	TRBD2	CSVGGVGDRGVEQYF	TGCAGCGTGGGAGGGGTGGGCGACCGGGGGGTCGAGCAGTACTTC
TRBV4-1	TRBJ2-1	NA	TRBD2	CASRGLAGPHSYNEQFF	TGCGCCAGCAGGGGACTAGCGGGGCCACACTCCTACAATGAGCAGTTCTTC
TRBV25-1	TRBJ2-3	NA	NA	CASSDLSRTGTDTQYF	TGTGCCAGCAGTGATTTAAGCCGGACAGGCACAGATACGCAGTATTTT
TRBV5-6	TRBJ2-7	few	TRBD1	CASSLAGQGAAYEQYF	TGTGCCAGCAGCTTGGCCGGACAGGGAGCTGCCTACGAGCAGTACTTC
TRBV28	TRBJ1-5	NA	TRBD1	CASSQGQGNQPQHF	TGTGCCAGCAGTCAAGGACAGGGCAATCAGCCCCAGCATTTT
TRBV4-3	TRBJ2-1	NA	TRBD2	CASSQETGTSGAYNEQFF	TGCGCCAGCAGCCAAGAAACCGGGACTAGCGGGGCCTACAATGAGCAGTTCTTC
TRBV9	TRBJ1-2	NA	NA	CASSVGEAGYTF	TGTGCCAGCAGCGTTGGTGAGGCTGGCTACACCTTC
TRBV7-2	TRBJ2-7	once	TRBD2	CASSLVVAGRRYEQYF	TGTGCCAGCAGCTTAGTAGTAGCGGGGCGCCGCTACGAGCAGTACTTC
TRBV10-2	TRBJ2-1	NA	NA	CASSEWKLAGEQFF	TGCGCCAGCAGTGAGTGGAAGCTAGCTGGAGAGCAGTTCTTC
TRBV18	TRBJ1-5	NA	NA	CASSPPGGRANQPQHF	TGTGCCAGCTCACCGCCAGGAGGTCGGGCCAATCAGCCCCAGCATTTT